Detailed here is one TCR beta chain. The antigen is not known. Primers included in the PCR were 60 Vbeta and 13 Jbeta primers. TCRdb keeps only in-frame clones here, not all; method: immunoSEQ multiplex PCR. The sample contains roughly 100,000 clones, around three quarters of which appear only once. This record belongs to a study of cytomegalovirus exposure and HLA in healthy donors. Nominal health characterized the donors when sampled, though unrecorded immune exposures were likely. Trimming at V came to 6 bases and at J to 3 bases, leaving 6 bases not matched to a gene. CDR3 size: 15 residues. Germline CDR1 reads MNHEY; CDR2 reads SVGAGI. The study's findings and limits: From TCR beta sequences, most subjects' HLA-A and HLA-B alleles were reportedly predicted accurately. In a later analysis, at a false discovery rate of 0.05, fewer than 20,000 TCR beta sequences were associated with HLA alleles.

The source of this sequence is a woman in her late teens or twenties in good health and CMV-seropositive. Sequenced: PBMCs. The chain carries TRBV6-5 and TRBJ2-2; 8 bases map to TRBD1. The CDR3 spells CASRLGQEDTGELFF. CDR3 DNA sequence: TGTGCCAGCAGACTGGGACAGGAGGACACCGGGGAGCTGTTTTTT.